Listed below are T cell receptor beta chains from one sample, sequenced in a study of OX40 agonist ivuxolimab in advanced cancers. Assay used: immunoSEQ multiplex PCR; TCRdb lists only in-frame clones, some missing. The data contain around 78,000 clones, around nine tenths of them seen just once; the ten biggest clones take up roughly 0.26%. Sequenced here: CD4+ or CD8+ T cells sorted from blood, sampled in a trial of the OX40 agonist ivuxolimab. The receptors shown here come from an adult with an advanced solid tumor such as melanoma, head and neck, liver or kidney cancer. Both conserved end residues are part of each CDR3. A D gene is named only where the DNA matches it firmly. Clone size is shown for a subset of rows, as once, few, many or a class of expanded clone.

TRBJ2-3	TRBV7-2	NA	NA	CASSSSVLSTDTQYF	TGTGCCAGCAGTAGCAGCGTGTTAAGCACAGATACGCAGTATTTT
TRBJ2-2	TRBV9	NA	NA	CASSVGGTGELFF	TGTGCCAGCAGCGTAGGAGGCACCGGGGAGCTGTTTTTT
TRBJ2-3	TRBV19	once	TRBD1	CASSRGQGTHTDTQYF	TGTGCCAGTAGTAGGGGACAGGGGACCCACACAGATACGCAGTATTTT
TRBJ1-1	TRBV18	few	NA	CASSPPLGVGEAFF	TGTGCCAGCTCACCACCTCTGGGGGTCGGTGAAGCTTTCTTT
TRBJ2-1	TRBV27	NA	NA	CASSFVLRARGEQFF	TGTGCCAGCAGTTTCGTCCTCCGGGCGCGGGGTGAGCAGTTCTTC
TRBJ1-2	TRBV19	few	NA	CASSISGGLTYGYTF	TGTGCCAGTAGTATCTCCGGGGGGCTGACCTATGGCTACACCTTC
TRBJ2-3	TRBV7-9	NA	TRBD1	CASSLGDSRGTDTQYF	TGTGCCAGCAGCTTAGGGGACAGCCGGGGCACAGATACGCAGTATTTT
TRBJ2-1	TRBV11-3	NA	TRBD1	CASSFPGTGAYNEQFF	TGTGCCAGCAGCTTCCCCGGGACAGGGGCCTACAATGAGCAGTTCTTC
TRBJ1-4	TRBV5-5	NA	TRBD1	CASSAGQGLNEKLFF	TGTGCCAGCAGCGCGGGACAGGGTCTTAATGAAAAACTGTTTTTT
TRBJ2-1	TRBV4-3	NA	TRBD2	CASSQGLAGYNEQFF	TGCGCCAGCAGCCAAGGACTAGCAGGATACAATGAGCAGTTCTTC
TRBJ1-2	TRBV2	NA	NA	CASSGLSSGLYGYTF	TGTGCCAGCAGTGGGCTGTCTTCGGGTCTGTATGGCTACACCTTC
TRBJ2-1	TRBV7-2	NA	NA	CASSLAVGNGQQFF	TGTGCCAGCAGCTTAGCAGTCGGAAACGGACAGCAGTTCTTC
TRBJ1-1	TRBV11-2	NA	NA	CASSLGRGTVFRGTEAFF	TGTGCCAGCAGCTTAGGGAGGGGAACTGTTTTTAGGGGCACTGAAGCTTTCTTT
TRBJ1-1	TRBV27	NA	NA	CASSLYVAGMNTEAFF	TGTGCCAGCAGTTTATACGTCGCAGGAATGAACACTGAAGCTTTCTTT
TRBJ2-3	TRBV7-3	NA	TRBD2	CASSRTSGHTDTQYF	TGTGCCAGCAGCCGTACTAGCGGACACACAGATACGCAGTATTTT
TRBJ1-3	TRBV19	NA	TRBD1	CASRRQGYSGNTIYF	TGTGCCAGCCGAAGACAGGGCTACTCTGGAAACACCATATATTTT
TRBJ2-4	TRBV11-3	NA	TRBD1	CASSLGTQGLSSQYF	TGTGCCAGCAGCTTAGGTACACAGGGGCTCAGCAGTCAGTACTTC
TRBJ1-4	TRBV18	NA	NA	CASSPPSSEKLFF	TGTGCCAGCTCACCACCGTCCTCTGAAAAACTGTTTTTT
TRBJ2-3	TRBV11-3	NA	TRBD2	CASSLGLREGQDTQYF	TGTGCCAGCAGCTTAGGTCTCCGGGAGGGCCAAGATACGCAGTATTTT
TRBJ2-1	TRBV4-3	NA	NA	CASSQVAGLQQFF	TGCGCCAGCAGCCAAGTGGCGGGTCTCCAGCAGTTCTTC
TRBJ2-1	TRBV10-1	NA	TRBD2	CASSELTSGRDNEQFF	TGCGCCAGCAGTGAGTTGACTAGCGGGAGAGACAATGAGCAGTTCTTC
TRBJ2-1	TRBV4-1	NA	NA	CASSQADSYSYNEQFF	TGCGCCAGCAGCCAGGCCGATTCGTACTCCTACAATGAGCAGTTCTTC